Listed below are T cell receptor beta chains from one sample, sequenced in a study of shared clonotypes between healthy human individuals. The repertoire was sequenced with immunoSEQ multiplex PCR; TCRdb's copy has only in-frame clones and lacks some. The repertoire consists of around 350,000 clones, with around four fifths occurring once and the leading ten covering less than 11%. The source material was memory CD4+ T cells sorted from blood. Every receptor here comes from a man in his thirties or forties in good health. CDR3s include the opening cysteine and the closing phenylalanine or tryptophan.

V gene: TRBV19
J gene: TRBJ2-1
CDR3 protein: CASSVLAGGLYNEQFF

V gene: TRBV14
J gene: TRBJ2-1
CDR3 protein: CASSPPGELAEVYNEQFF

V gene: TRBV5-1
J gene: TRBJ2-2
CDR3 protein: CASSFSEMNTGELFF

V gene: TRBV2
J gene: TRBJ1-1
CDR3 protein: CASSRHRAMNTEAFF

V gene: TRBV7-6
J gene: TRBJ2-1
CDR3 protein: CASSPMGRGNYNEQFF

V gene: TRBV19
J gene: TRBJ1-5
CDR3 protein: CASGRTGNQPQHF

V gene: TRBV11-1
J gene: TRBJ2-1
CDR3 protein: CASSLPQLKEQFF

V gene: TRBV27
J gene: TRBJ1-4
CDR3 protein: CASSSWQLREKLFF

V gene: TRBV18
J gene: TRBJ1-4
CDR3 protein: CASSPPGQLVDRPEKLFF

V gene: TRBV14
J gene: TRBJ1-1
CDR3 protein: CASSQDGPAFF

V gene: TRBV5-8
J gene: TRBJ2-3
CDR3 protein: CATTILAGVTDTQYF

V gene: TRBV19
J gene: TRBJ2-7
CDR3 protein: CASSIDLGLSYEQYF

V gene: TRBV2
J gene: TRBJ2-3
CDR3 protein: CASSDAGTDTQYF

V gene: TRBV27
J gene: TRBJ2-1
CDR3 protein: CASSPSGTQRIRNEQFF

V gene: TRBV20-1
J gene: TRBJ2-3
CDR3 protein: CSARFPDTQYF

V gene: TRBV5-5
J gene: TRBJ1-4
CDR3 protein: CASSLTMNNEKLFF

V gene: TRBV28
J gene: TRBJ2-2
CDR3 protein: CASHYRDTGELFF

V gene: TRBV7-2
J gene: TRBJ2-1
CDR3 protein: CASSQDRGLYNEQFF

V gene: TRBV19
J gene: TRBJ1-3
CDR3 protein: CASRAGGDGNTIYF

V gene: TRBV19
J gene: TRBJ2-7
CDR3 protein: CASSTGHLPYEQYF

V gene: TRBV7-9
J gene: TRBJ2-7
CDR3 protein: CASSLTDYEQYF

V gene: TRBV18
J gene: TRBJ2-1
CDR3 protein: CASSPPRAELYNEQFF

V gene: TRBV19
J gene: TRBJ2-2
CDR3 protein: CASSIPGRAGELFF

V gene: TRBV7-9
J gene: TRBJ2-1
CDR3 protein: CASSYGQGGDEQFF

V gene: TRBV10-1
J gene: TRBJ2-7
CDR3 protein: CASRLADFYEQYF

V gene: TRBV11-2
J gene: TRBJ2-2
CDR3 protein: CASSPSIRRNTGELFF

V gene: TRBV28
J gene: TRBJ2-2
CDR3 protein: CASSLGFWSGLAGGESKNTGELFF

V gene: TRBV6-6
J gene: TRBJ1-4
CDR3 protein: CASSYLQGANEKLFF

V gene: TRBV18
J gene: TRBJ2-1
CDR3 protein: CASSTSGQVYNEQFF

V gene: TRBV5-1
J gene: TRBJ2-7
CDR3 protein: CASSLTGSNEQYF

V gene: TRBV2
J gene: TRBJ2-1
CDR3 protein: CASSAAGTTYNEQFF

V gene: TRBV5-4
J gene: TRBJ2-3
CDR3 protein: CASSFGGGGTDTQYF

V gene: TRBV4-1
J gene: TRBJ2-7
CDR3 protein: CASSQVGLATYEQYF

V gene: TRBV15
J gene: TRBJ2-3
CDR3 protein: CATGVNTDTQYF

V gene: TRBV4-3
J gene: TRBJ1-3
CDR3 protein: CASSQTGVSSGNTIYF

V gene: TRBV19
J gene: TRBJ2-7
CDR3 protein: CASSSGFSYEQYF

V gene: TRBV14
J gene: TRBJ1-2
CDR3 protein: CASSLLGGSGYTF

V gene: TRBV6-1
J gene: TRBJ1-4
CDR3 protein: CASSNNEKLFF

V gene: TRBV5-4
J gene: TRBJ2-5
CDR3 protein: CASSLQGETQYF

V gene: TRBV2
J gene: TRBJ1-5
CDR3 protein: CASRTGTGGKQPQHF

V gene: TRBV19
J gene: TRBJ1-2
CDR3 protein: CASTPTGPRDYGYTF

V gene: TRBV9
J gene: TRBJ1-1
CDR3 protein: CASSVGGAVNTEAFF

V gene: TRBV27
J gene: TRBJ1-2
CDR3 protein: CASSPRINYGYTF

V gene: TRBV5-1
J gene: TRBJ2-5
CDR3 protein: CASSHGLAGAVKETQYF

V gene: TRBV29-1
J gene: TRBJ2-3
CDR3 protein: CSVVWGTDTQYF

V gene: TRBV7-8
J gene: TRBJ1-5
CDR3 protein: CASSPGTGGQSNQPQHF

V gene: TRBV5-1
J gene: TRBJ2-2
CDR3 protein: CASSLDGPGELFF

V gene: TRBV4-2
J gene: TRBJ2-5
CDR3 protein: CASSQEWPNSGEGTQYF

V gene: TRBV5-4
J gene: TRBJ2-7
CDR3 protein: CASSLSSLAGGLAYEQYF

V gene: TRBV20-1
J gene: TRBJ1-5
CDR3 protein: CSAQSNQPQHF

V gene: TRBV2
J gene: TRBJ1-1
CDR3 protein: CASSEELGHYTVF